This T cell receptor (beta chain) was recorded in a study of blood T cells in healthy people across ages. A second PCR of 7 to 11 cycles used a sample-barcoded 5' primer and a J-beta primer mix. MiXCR was run by TCRdb on the 5' RACE reads, yielding one entry per CDR3 protein. The sample comprises 450,000 to 700,000 distinct CDR3 sequences, 25% to 30% of which are singletons, and around 18% rests with the top ten. This clonotype was seen only a few times. Germline lookup yields CDR1 KGHSH and CDR2 LQKENI. Trimming removed 1 base at V and 4 bases at J, with 13 bases between. The CDR3 consists of 15 residues.

The sequenced sample consisted of blood. The V call is TRBV18, the J call TRBJ2-5; D is possibly TRBD1 or TRBD2 (5 bases each). The clonotype comes from a woman aged 70-85 years in good health. This CDR3 reads CASSPLGQGPETQYF. CDR3 nucleotide sequence: TGTGCCAGCTCACCACTCGGTCAGGGACCAGAGACCCAGTACTTC.